This T cell receptor (beta chain) derives from a study of tumor-infiltrating lymphocytes in primary liver carcinoma. As for the study in general: Samples had roughly 3.65 to 8 million productive TCRbeta reads, comparable between tissue types. Study-level results: A significantly higher top-250-clone fraction was found in tumors than in blood (p = 0.039).

RNA isolated from unsorted whole blood supplied the blood RNA, with germline DNA also extracted. Those patients suffered from chronic HBV infection and were treatment-naive. With regard to this clonotype: Its matching antigen is unknown. The junction and the germline gene differ at one end; a read error may be behind it.

Germline loops: CDR1 LGHNA, CDR2 YSLEER. This CDR3 contains 14 residues. Reverse transcription of around 500 ng total RNA with a constant-region primer produced TCR beta cDNA. Slightly modified ARM-PCR with three nested multiplex PCR rounds yielded TCR beta libraries. TRBV1-TRBV30 forward primers paired with a C-beta reverse primer drove the first two PCR rounds, roughly 10 cycles each. TCRdb analysed the multiplex PCR reads with MiXCR anew, one entry per CDR3 protein. The table includes hundreds of thousands of distinct CDR3 sequences, roughly 60% detected once. This sequence joins TRBV4-3 and TRBJ1-2; unclear D gene. The source is a woman aged 25 to 39 with primary liver carcinoma and hepatitis B virus infection. The sample consisted of peripheral blood. CDR3 amino acids: CASSFAWRDYGYTF. In DNA, the CDR3 is TGTGCCAGCAGCTTTGCATGGAGGGACTATGGCTACACCTTC.